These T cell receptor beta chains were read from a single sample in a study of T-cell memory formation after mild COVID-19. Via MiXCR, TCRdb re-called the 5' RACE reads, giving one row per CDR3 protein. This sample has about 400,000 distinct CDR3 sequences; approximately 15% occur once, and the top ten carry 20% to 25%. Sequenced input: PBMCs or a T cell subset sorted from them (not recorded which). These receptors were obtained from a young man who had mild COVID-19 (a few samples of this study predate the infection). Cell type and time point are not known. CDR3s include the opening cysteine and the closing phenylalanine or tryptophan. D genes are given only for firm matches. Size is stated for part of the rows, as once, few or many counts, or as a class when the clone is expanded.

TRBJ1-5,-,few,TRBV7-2,TGTGCCAGCAGCACGCAGAGCAATCAGCCCCAGCATTTT,CASSTQSNQPQHF
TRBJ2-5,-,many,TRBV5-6,TGTGCCAGCAGCCCACTACGGGAGACCCAGTACTTC,CASSPLRETQYF
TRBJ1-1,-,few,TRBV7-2,TGTGCCAGCAGCTGGCGGGCCCCCACTGAAGCTTTCTTT,CASSWRAPTEAFF
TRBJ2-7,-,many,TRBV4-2,TGTGCCAGCAGCCAAGAGGCCCTGAGCCACGAGCAGTACTTC,CASSQEALSHEQYF
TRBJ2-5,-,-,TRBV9,TGTGCCAGCAGCGTAGAGAAGGGTTGGGAGACCCAGTACTTC,CASSVEKGWETQYF
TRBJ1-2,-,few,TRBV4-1,TGCGCCAGCAGCCAAGCATCCAGGGAACGCGGCTACACCTTC,CASSQASRERGYTF
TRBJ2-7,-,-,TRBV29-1,TGCAGCGTTGAAAAGGACAGACCCTACGAGCAGTACTTC,CSVEKDRPYEQYF
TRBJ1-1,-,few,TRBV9,TGTGCCAGCAGCGTACTTCGGGGATACCGTCGGGGGGCGGGGTGGACTGAAGCTTTCTTT,CASSVLRGYRRGAGWTEAFF
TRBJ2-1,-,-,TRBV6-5,TGTGCCAGCAAACGCCAAGGAGTTGCCTCCTACAATGAGCAGTTCTTC,CASKRQGVASYNEQFF
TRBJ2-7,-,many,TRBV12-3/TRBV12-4,TGTGCCAGCAGTTTGGGCCTAGCGTCCTACGAGCAGTACTTC,CASSLGLASYEQYF
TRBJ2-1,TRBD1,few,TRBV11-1,TGTGCCAGCAGCCGGGCAGGGGGCGGCTACAATGAGCAGTTCTTC,CASSRAGGGYNEQFF
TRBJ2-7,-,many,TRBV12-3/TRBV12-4,TGTGCCAGCAGTTTGACGGGCCAACCTAACGAGCAGTACTTC,CASSLTGQPNEQYF
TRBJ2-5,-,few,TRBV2,TGTGCCAGCAGTGCCCGCGGGGGCGAGACCCAGTACTTC,CASSARGGETQYF
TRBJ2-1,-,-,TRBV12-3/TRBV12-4,TGTGCCACAGGGGTTGGGAGGAGGGTCTACAATGAGCAGTTCTTC,CATGVGRRVYNEQFF
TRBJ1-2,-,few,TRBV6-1,TGTGCCAGCAGTGAAACGGGGTGGAGTGGCTACACCTTC,CASSETGWSGYTF
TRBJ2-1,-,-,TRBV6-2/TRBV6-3,TGTGCCAGTAGTAGCGGCGGGGCCGGGGGTGAGCAGTTCTTC,CASSSGGAGGEQFF
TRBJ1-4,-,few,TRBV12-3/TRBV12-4,TGTGCCAGCAGTTTCGGCGGGGGGCGAGCTAATGAAAAACTGTTTTTT,CASSFGGGRANEKLFF
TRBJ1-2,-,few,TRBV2,TGTGCCAGCACCCTCTTTGTAGGGGCGGGTGGCTACACCTTC,CASTLFVGAGGYTF
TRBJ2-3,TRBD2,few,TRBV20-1,TGCAGTGCTAGGGCCCCTAGCGGGGTACCCACAGATACGCAGTATTTT,CSARAPSGVPTDTQYF
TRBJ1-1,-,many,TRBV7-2,TGTGCCACCGACCTGGGGCAGTCGTACACTGAAGCTTTCTTT,CATDLGQSYTEAFF
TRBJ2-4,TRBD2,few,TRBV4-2,TGTGCCAGCAGCCAAGAGGCTAGCGGGGATAGGTACTTC,CASSQEASGDRYF
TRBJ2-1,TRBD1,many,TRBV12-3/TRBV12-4,TGTGCCAGCAGTTCAACCGGGACAGGGGATGGGAATGAGCAGTTCTTC,CASSSTGTGDGNEQFF